A single sample is the source of the 32 T cell receptor beta chains below, sequenced in a study of response to subunit inactivated influenza vaccine. MiXCR was run by TCRdb on the RT-PCR reads, yielding one entry per CDR3 protein. The table lists more than 150,000 distinct CDR3 sequences, around a tenth of them singletons. The sample was non-naive T cells sorted from PBMCs, taken on the day of vaccination. The source is a man over 45 who received an inactivated influenza vaccine.

This clonotype occurred many times. This rearrangement joins TRBV24-1 to TRBJ2-5; D call uncertain. This CDR3 spans 14 amino acids. Germline V gene sequence: CDR1 KGHDR, CDR2 SFDVKD. V was trimmed by 1 base and J by 3 bases, leaving 8 bases between them. CDR3 amino acids: CATSDFPGEETQYF. CDR3 in DNA: TGTGCCACCAGTGATTTTCCCGGAGAAGAGACCCAGTACTTC.

This chain joins TRBV6-2 or TRBV6-3 and TRBJ2-7; no clear D gene. The V end was cut by 6 bases, the J end by 13 bases, with 19 bases between. The CDR3 totals 12 residues. Germline CDR1 MNHEY, CDR2 SVGEGT. The DNA of the CDR3 is TGTGCCAGCAGCTCGCCCGGCCCTCCGATATACTTC. Its protein is CASSSPGPPIYF.

This clonotype was seen at least ten times. The rearrangement uses TRBV11-2 and TRBJ2-2; D perhaps matches TRBD2 (6 bases). The germline V gene encodes CDR1 SGHAT and CDR2 FQNNGV. This CDR3 spans 16 amino acids. The V and J ends lost 1 base and 3 bases respectively, with 12 bases between them. The CDR3 region is CASSLVGTGYTGELFF. CDR3 bases: TGTGCCAGCAGCTTAGTTGGGACTGGCTACACCGGGGAGCTGTTTTTT.

This clonotype was seen ten or more times. This chain connects TRBV27 to TRBJ2-3; possibly TRBD2 for D (5 bases). This CDR3 has 12 residues. The V gene's germline CDR1 is MNHEY and CDR2 SMNVEV (reference sequence). Between the trimmed V and J ends, which lost 6 bases and 3 bases, there was a span of 7 bases. Written as DNA, the CDR3 is TGTGCCAGCAGCCGGGGTACAGATACGCAGTATTTT. Translation: CASSRGTDTQYF.

This clonotype was counted between two and nine times. This chain uses TRBV3-1 with TRBJ2-7; no reliable D call. This CDR3 is built from 17 residues. Trimming shortened V by 1 base and J by 1 base, and 17 bases separated the two germline ends. Germline loops: CDR1 LGHDT, CDR2 YNNKEL (reference sequence). DNA for the CDR3: TGTGCCAGCAGCCAAGTGGTACACTCGGTGGGTTCCTACGAGCAGTACTTC. Its protein product is CASSQVVHSVGSYEQYF.

The genes are TRBV7-2 and TRBJ2-3, with TRBD2 identical over 8 bases. Per germline, CDR1 SGHTA and CDR2 FQGNSA. The V segment lost 1 base and the J segment 5 bases; nucleotides outside the gene matches: 5. The CDR3 loop spans 15 amino acids. CDR3 nucleotides: TGTGCCAGCAGCTTAGTCGGGAGGGGGGGAGATACGCAGTATTTT. This encodes CASSLVGRGGDTQYF.

In DNA form, the CDR3 reads TGTGCCAGCTCACCCCAGGGAGACGGGGCCCAGTACTTC. Translating it yields CASSPQGDGAQYF. The V gene is TRBV18, the J gene TRBJ2-5, with D possibly being TRBD1 or TRBD2 (5 bases each). V shed 3 bases and J shed 9 bases, with 14 bases lying between them. CDR3 length: 13 amino acids. Germline V gives CDR1 KGHSH, CDR2 LQKENI.

This clonotype has more than one count but fewer than ten. V is TRBV6-2 or TRBV6-3 and J is TRBJ1-2; TRBD1 is a possible D gene (5 bases). CDR1 is MNHEY, CDR2 SVGEGT, per germline. This CDR3 is 13 amino acids long. The germline V and J ends were trimmed by 6 bases and 4 bases, with 12 bases remaining between them. The CDR3: CASSWGDTYGYTF. CDR3 sequence (DNA): TGTGCCAGCAGCTGGGGGGATACCTATGGCTACACCTTC.

This rearrangement joins TRBV28 to TRBJ2-7; 10 bases match TRBD1. CDR1 and CDR2 (germline): MDHEN, SYDVKM. V was clipped by 4 bases and J by 3 bases; unmatched bases: 9. This CDR3 comprises 16 residues. CDR3 coding DNA: TGTGCCAGCAGTTATCCCCTCGGACAGGGGGGCTACGAGCAGTACTTC. This translates into CASSYPLGQGGYEQYF. Drawing the rest from reference TRBV28 and TRBJ2-7, the complete variable domain is DVKVTQSSRYLVKRTGEKVFLECVQDMDHENMFWYRQDPGLGLRLIYFSYDVKMKEKGDIPEGYSVSREKKERFSLILESASTNQTSMYLCASSYPLGQGGYEQYFGPGTRLTVT.

The V gene is TRBV7-2, the J gene TRBJ2-5; 7 bases line up with TRBD2. The V segment lost 1 base and the J segment 8 bases; nucleotides outside the gene matches: 4. Germline CDR1 SGHTA, CDR2 FQGNSA. The CDR3 runs to 13 residues. The CDR3 nucleotides read TGTGCCAGCAGCTTAGATCCGGGGGGTACCCAGTACTTC. This codes for CASSLDPGGTQYF.

The chain uses TRBV2 and TRBJ2-3; the match to TRBD2 covers 14 bases. The CDR3 consists of 16 residues. V lost 6 bases and J lost 4; bases outside the gene matches: 6. CDR1 and CDR2 from the germline V gene are SNHLY and FYNNEI. The CDR3 DNA reads TGTGCCAGCAGCCGGACTAGCGGGGGGTCCGCAGATACGCAGTATTTT. This translates into CASSRTSGGSADTQYF.

At least ten counts were recorded for this clonotype. This chain links TRBV7-8 with TRBJ2-7; 9 nucleotides match TRBD2. After removal of 5 bases from V and 2 bases from J, the junction contained 7 bases not matched to a gene. The CDR3 runs to 15 residues. Per the germline V gene, CDR1 is SGHVS and CDR2 is FQNEAQ. The CDR3 DNA follows: TGTGCCAGCAGCCCTACGCGACTAGCGGCCTACGAGCAGTACTTC. Translating it yields CASSPTRLAAYEQYF. The full variable domain, its missing parts supplied by reference TRBV7-8 and TRBJ2-7, is GAGVSQSPRYKVAKRGQDVALRCDPISGHVSLFWYQQALGQGPEFLTYFQNEAQLDKSGLPSDRFFAERPEGSVSTLKIQRTQQEDSAVYLCASSPTRLAAYEQYFGPGTRLTVT.

The V gene is TRBV11-1, the J gene TRBJ2-5; 7 nucleotides line up with TRBD1. Unmatched junction bases numbered 5, after V lost 5 bases and J lost 2 bases. CDR3 size: 14 residues. Germline lookup yields CDR1 SGHAT and CDR2 FQDESV (reference sequence). The CDR3 is CASSANRGQETQYF. The CDR3 coding sequence is TGTGCCAGCAGCGCTAACAGGGGACAAGAGACCCAGTACTTC.

J is TRBJ1-2 and V is TRBV6-1; 7 bases line up with TRBD1. Per germline, CDR1 MNHNS and CDR2 SASEGT. V dropped 4 bases and J dropped 3; count of bases not matched to a gene: 2. This CDR3 spans 13 amino acids. The CDR3 bases are TGTGCCAGCAGTGGGGACAGCTACTATGGCTACACCTTC. Translating gives CASSGDSYYGYTF.

The rearrangement uses TRBV12-3 or TRBV12-4 and TRBJ2-7; 9 nucleotides agree with TRBD1. V dropped 5 bases and J dropped 8; count of bases not matched to a gene: 13. The length of the CDR3 is 15 residues. The DNA for the CDR3 is TGTGCCAGCAGTCTCCCTTCCGGGACAGGGAACAAGCAGTACTTC. This sequence encodes CASSLPSGTGNKQYF.

This clonotype came up many times. This chain links TRBV12-3 or TRBV12-4 with TRBJ2-1, with 9 bases that match TRBD2. Unmatched junction bases numbered 11, after V lost 3 bases and J lost 8 bases. The CDR3 contains 16 residues. CDR3 nucleotide sequence: TGTGCCAGCAGTTTGCCCCAGCGGGGGGCCACGGATGAGCAGTTCTTC. Translation gives CASSLPQRGATDEQFF.

This clonotype occurred a few times. The CDR3 reads CASSQRTGLAYEQYF. The CDR3 DNA follows: TGCGCCAGCAGCCAAAGGACAGGGTTGGCCTACGAGCAGTACTTC. The V call is TRBV4-3, the J call TRBJ2-7, with 8 bases matching TRBD1. CDR1 is LGHNA and CDR2 is YSLEER in the germline V gene. The CDR3 has 15 amino acids. V lost 2 bases to trimming and J lost 2 bases; unmatched junction nucleotides: 5.

In this sample, this clonotype turned up many times. J is TRBJ1-1 and V is TRBV7-6; maybe TRBD1 (5 bases). Trimming removed 4 bases from V and 1 base from J, with 13 bases in between. There are 15 residues in the CDR3. The germline CDR1 and CDR2 sequences are SGHVS and FNYEAQ. CDR3 sequence (DNA): TGTGCCAGCAGCTCCAGCAGCGGGGGGAACACTGAAGCTTTCTTT. Its translation: CASSSSSGGNTEAFF. The whole variable domain, remainder taken from reference TRBV7-6 and TRBJ1-1, is GAGVSQSPRYKVTKRGQDVALRCDPISGHVSLYWYRQALGQGPEFLTYFNYEAQQDKSGLPNDRFSAERPEGSISTLTIQRTEQRDSAMYRCASSSSSGGNTEAFFGQGTRLTVV.

This clonotype was picked up a small number of times. The rearrangement uses TRBV7-8 and TRBJ2-5; 7 bases fit TRBD1. CDR1 and CDR2 (germline): SGHVS, FQNEAQ. The CDR3 has 15 amino acids. J lost 2 bases, V lost 1 base, and 4 bases had no gene match. CDR3 protein: CASSLGVGQQETQYF. The CDR3 DNA reads as TGTGCCAGCAGCTTAGGAGTGGGACAGCAAGAGACCCAGTACTTC.

This clonotype has at least ten counts. The chain couples TRBV7-9 to TRBJ2-7, with D possibly being TRBD1 (5 bases). CDR3 length: 14 residues. Trimming pared 2 bases from V and 2 bases from J, leaving 10 bases between. CDR1 SEHNR and CDR2 FQNEAQ come from the germline V gene (reference sequence). The CDR3: CASSLTQGTYEQYF. CDR3 DNA sequence: TGTGCCAGCAGCTTAACCCAGGGTACCTACGAGCAGTACTTC.

V usage is TRBV14 and J usage is TRBJ2-1; no clear D. This CDR3 has 13 residues. CDR1 and CDR2 from the germline V gene are SGHDN and FVKESK. Trimming stripped 2 bases from V and 2 bases from J, with 4 bases between. CDR3 nucleotide sequence: TGTGCCAGCAGCCAAATGACCTACAATGAGCAGTTCTTC. Protein sequence: CASSQMTYNEQFF.

The V gene is TRBV5-4, the J gene TRBJ2-5; TRBD2 might be the D (5 bases). Germline CDR1 is SGHNT and CDR2 is YYREEE (reference sequence). The length of the CDR3 is 14 residues. V was shortened by 4 bases and J by 2 bases, with 12 bases between the two germline ends. The CDR3 DNA reads TGTGCCAGCAGCCAGGAGAGGGCTCAAGAGACCCAGTACTTC. Translation: CASSQERAQETQYF.

This clonotype was observed at least ten times. J is TRBJ2-1 and V is TRBV4-3; D is ambiguous. The germline gives CDR1 LGHNA, CDR2 YSLEER. This CDR3 contains 14 residues. Deletions cut 1 base from V and 3 bases from J, with 7 bases between. The CDR3 DNA follows: TGCGCCAGCAGCCAAGTACACGGCTACAATGAGCAGTTCTTC. Its translation is CASSQVHGYNEQFF.

With regard to this clonotype: At one of its ends the junction is not consistent with the germline gene, which may arise from a read error. The chain is built from TRBV7-2 and TRBJ1-1, with D possibly being TRBD1 (6 bases). CDR3 length: 13 residues. The germline CDR1 and CDR2 sequences are SGHTA and FQGNSA. For the CDR3, the DNA is TGTGCCAGCAGCTTAGGGCGGAGGGGGGAAGCCTTCTTT. It specifies CASSLGRRGEAFF.

This clonotype was observed at least ten times. The DNA for the CDR3 is TGTGCCAGCAGCCAAAGGACTAGTCGCGAGCAGTACTTC. Protein product: CASSQRTSREQYF. This chain uses TRBV3-1 with TRBJ2-7; 7 bases match TRBD2. This CDR3 is built from 13 residues. In germline, CDR1 is LGHDT, CDR2 YNNKEL (reference sequence). V lost 2 bases, J lost 6 bases, and 4 bases stayed unmatched.

The chain is built from TRBV24-1 and TRBJ1-2; perhaps TRBD1 as D (5 bases). In germline, CDR1 is KGHDR, CDR2 SFDVKD. This CDR3 has 13 residues. The V and J ends lost 4 bases and 4 bases respectively, with 9 bases between them. The CDR3 loop reads CATSEGASYGYTF. The DNA for the CDR3 is TGTGCCACCAGTGAAGGGGCCTCCTATGGCTACACCTTC.

This clonotype was observed at least ten times. The V call is TRBV20-1, the J call TRBJ2-7, with D unresolved. Germline loops: CDR1 DFQATT, CDR2 SNEGSKA (reference sequence). The CDR3 length is 13 residues. V lost 0 bases and J lost 1, with 7 bases in between. The CDR3: CSARESLSYEQYF. In nucleotides, the CDR3 is TGCAGTGCTAGAGAGTCACTTTCCTACGAGCAGTACTTC.

The V call is TRBV5-1, the J call TRBJ1-3; D is perhaps TRBD1 (5 bases). V lost 3 bases and J 2 bases, leaving 12 bases between the germline ends. The CDR3 totals 15 residues. The V gene's germline CDR1 is SGHRS and CDR2 YFSETQ. The CDR3 DNA sequence: TGCGCCAGCAGCTCGGGGACGAGTCCTGGAAACACCATATATTTT. This translates into CASSSGTSPGNTIYF.

Only a few counts were recorded for this clonotype. The chain carries TRBV20-1 and TRBJ1-2; possible D gene TRBD1, 5 bases. The germline V and J ends were trimmed by 6 bases and 4 bases, with 18 bases remaining between them. The CDR3 is made up of 14 amino acids. The germline gives CDR1 DFQATT, CDR2 SNEGSKA (reference sequence). The CDR3 is CSAFGDQRPYGYTF. The CDR3 region has the DNA TGCAGTGCCTTTGGGGACCAGAGGCCCTATGGCTACACCTTC.

This clonotype was seen more than once but under ten times. One junction end disagrees with the germline gene, perhaps due to a read error. The rearrangement joins TRBV10-2 to TRBJ1-2; D is undetermined. This CDR3 region has 11 residues. The germline V gene has CDR1 WSHSY and CDR2 SAAADI. CDR3 protein: CASSESISAVF. In DNA, the CDR3 is TGCGCCAGCAGTGAGTCGATCTCGGCTGTGTTC.

This clonotype has just a few counts. The rearrangement links TRBV10-3 to TRBJ2-7, with a tentative D call TRBD2 (5 bases). Germline V lookup: CDR1 ENHRY, CDR2 SYGVKD. CDR3 size: 13 residues. The germline V and J ends were trimmed by 7 bases and 4 bases, with 14 bases remaining between them. DNA of the CDR3: TGTGCCATCACCAAGGACTGGAAGTACGAGCAGTACTTC. Residues: CAITKDWKYEQYF.

This clonotype was recorded many times. The DNA of the CDR3 is TGTGCCAGCATCAGACTAGCGGGGGGGTATCCGAGGCCCCAGTATTTT. Translated: CASIRLAGGYPRPQYF. V gene TRBV6-1 combines with J gene TRBJ2-3; 14 nucleotides agree with TRBD2. Germline V lookup: CDR1 MNHNS, CDR2 SASEGT. This CDR3 is 16 amino acids long. Germline trimming cut 7 bases from V and 12 bases from J; bases unmatched to any gene: 15.